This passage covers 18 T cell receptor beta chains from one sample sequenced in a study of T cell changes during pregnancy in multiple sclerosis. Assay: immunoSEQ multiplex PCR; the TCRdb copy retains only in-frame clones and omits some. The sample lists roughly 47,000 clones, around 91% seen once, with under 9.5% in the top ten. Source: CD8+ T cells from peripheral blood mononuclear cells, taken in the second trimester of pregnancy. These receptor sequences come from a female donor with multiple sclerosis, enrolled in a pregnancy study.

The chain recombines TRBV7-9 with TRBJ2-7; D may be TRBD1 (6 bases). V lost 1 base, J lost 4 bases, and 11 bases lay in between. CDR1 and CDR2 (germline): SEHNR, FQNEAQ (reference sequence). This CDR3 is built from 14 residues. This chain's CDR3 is CASSLVTGLYEQYF. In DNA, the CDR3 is TGTGCCAGCAGCTTAGTGACAGGTTTATACGAGCAGTACTTC.

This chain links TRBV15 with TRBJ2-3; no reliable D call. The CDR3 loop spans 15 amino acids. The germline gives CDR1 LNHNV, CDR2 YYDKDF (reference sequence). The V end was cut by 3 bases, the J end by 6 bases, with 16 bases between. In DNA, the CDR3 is TGTGCCACCAGCAGGACCCGTGCCCCCGGGGATACGCAGTATTTT. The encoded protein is CATSRTRAPGDTQYF. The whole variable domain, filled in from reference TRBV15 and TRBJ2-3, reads DAMVIQNPRYQVTQFGKPVTLSCSQTLNHNVMYWYQQKSSQAPKLLFHYYDKDFNNEADTPDNFQSRRPNTSFCFLDIRSPGLGDTAMYLCATSRTRAPGDTQYFGPGTRLTVL.

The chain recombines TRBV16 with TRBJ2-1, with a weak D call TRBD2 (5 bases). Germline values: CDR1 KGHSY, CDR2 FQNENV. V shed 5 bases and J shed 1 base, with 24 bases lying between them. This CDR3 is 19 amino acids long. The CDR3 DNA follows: TGTGCCAGCAGCGGCCCAACATCAGTCCGGGGTTGGTCCTACAATGAGCAGTTCTTC. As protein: CASSGPTSVRGWSYNEQFF.

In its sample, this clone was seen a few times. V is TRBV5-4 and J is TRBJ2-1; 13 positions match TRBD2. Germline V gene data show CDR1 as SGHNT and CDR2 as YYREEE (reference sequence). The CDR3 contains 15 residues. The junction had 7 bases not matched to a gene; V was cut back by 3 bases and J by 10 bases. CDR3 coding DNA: TGTGCCAGCAGCTCAGGACTAGCGGGGGCCGGGGAGCAGTTCTTC. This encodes CASSSGLAGAGEQFF.

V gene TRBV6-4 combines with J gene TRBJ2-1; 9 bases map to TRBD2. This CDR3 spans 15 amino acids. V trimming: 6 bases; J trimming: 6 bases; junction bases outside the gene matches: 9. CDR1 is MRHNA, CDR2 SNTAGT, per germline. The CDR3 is CASSVTGTSPNEQFF. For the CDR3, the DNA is TGTGCCAGCAGCGTTACCGGGACTAGCCCCAATGAGCAGTTCTTC.

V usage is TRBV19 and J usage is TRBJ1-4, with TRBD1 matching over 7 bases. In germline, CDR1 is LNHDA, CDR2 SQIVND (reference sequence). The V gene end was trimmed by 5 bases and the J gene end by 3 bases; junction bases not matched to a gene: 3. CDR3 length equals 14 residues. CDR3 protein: CASSWTGPNEKLFF. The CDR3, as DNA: TGTGCCAGTAGTTGGACAGGTCCTAATGAAAAACTGTTTTTT.

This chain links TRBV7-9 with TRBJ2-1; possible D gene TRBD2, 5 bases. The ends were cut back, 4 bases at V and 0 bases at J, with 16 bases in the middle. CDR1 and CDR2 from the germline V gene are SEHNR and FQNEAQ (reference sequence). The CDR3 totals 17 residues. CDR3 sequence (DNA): TGTGCCAGCAGCTCGCCCGTGAGGACTTTCTCCTACAATGAGCAGTTCTTC. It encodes CASSSPVRTFSYNEQFF.

CDR3 nucleotide sequence: TGTGCCAGCAGTGAATGGAGTAGCGGGGGTAATGAGCAGTTCTTC. This codes for CASSEWSSGGNEQFF. The rearrangement uses TRBV6-1 and TRBJ2-1, with 9 bases aligning to TRBD2. Germline V gene lookup returns CDR1 MNHNS and CDR2 SASEGT. CDR3 length: 15 residues. J lost 7 bases, V lost 2 bases, and 6 bases had no gene match.

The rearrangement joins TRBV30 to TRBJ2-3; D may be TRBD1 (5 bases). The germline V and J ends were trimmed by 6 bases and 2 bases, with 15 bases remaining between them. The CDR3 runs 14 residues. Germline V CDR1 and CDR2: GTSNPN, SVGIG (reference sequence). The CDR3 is CACSTVGITDTQYF. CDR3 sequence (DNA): TGTGCCTGTTCGACAGTTGGGATCACAGATACGCAGTATTTT.

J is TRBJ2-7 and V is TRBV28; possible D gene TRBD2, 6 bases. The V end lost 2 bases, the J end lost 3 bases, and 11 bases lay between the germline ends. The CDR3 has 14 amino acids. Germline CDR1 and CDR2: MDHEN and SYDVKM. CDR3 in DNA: TGTGCCAGCAGTTTAGGCGGGGAGATCTACGAGCAGTACTTC. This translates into CASSLGGEIYEQYF. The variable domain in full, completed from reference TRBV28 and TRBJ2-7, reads DVKVTQSSRYLVKRTGEKVFLECVQDMDHENMFWYRQDPGLGLRLIYFSYDVKMKEKGDIPEGYSVSREKKERFSLILESASTNQTSMYLCASSLGGEIYEQYFGPGTRLTVT.

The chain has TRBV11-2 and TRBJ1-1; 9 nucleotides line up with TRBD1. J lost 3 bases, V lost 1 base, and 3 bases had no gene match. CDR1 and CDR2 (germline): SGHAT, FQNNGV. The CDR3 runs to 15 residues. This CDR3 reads CASSLGQGVYTEAFF. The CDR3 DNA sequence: TGTGCCAGCAGCTTAGGACAGGGGGTCTACACTGAAGCTTTCTTT.

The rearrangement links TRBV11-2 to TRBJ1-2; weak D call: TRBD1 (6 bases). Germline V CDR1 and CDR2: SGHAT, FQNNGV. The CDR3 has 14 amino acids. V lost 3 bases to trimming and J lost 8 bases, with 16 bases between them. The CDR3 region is CASSFSGTPNGYTF. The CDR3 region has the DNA TGTGCCAGCAGCTTCAGCGGGACACCCAACGGCTACACCTTC.

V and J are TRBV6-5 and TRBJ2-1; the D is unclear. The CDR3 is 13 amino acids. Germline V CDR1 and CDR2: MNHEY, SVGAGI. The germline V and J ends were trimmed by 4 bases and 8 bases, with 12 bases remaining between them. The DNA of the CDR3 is TGTGCCAGCAGTTCCCCGCGGTCGGATGAGCAGTTCTTC. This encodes CASSSPRSDEQFF.

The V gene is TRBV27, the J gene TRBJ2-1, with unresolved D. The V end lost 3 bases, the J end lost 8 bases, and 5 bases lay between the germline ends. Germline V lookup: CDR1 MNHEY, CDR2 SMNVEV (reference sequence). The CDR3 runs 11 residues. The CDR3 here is CASSLGDEQFF. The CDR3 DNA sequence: TGTGCCAGCAGTTTGGGCGATGAGCAGTTCTTC.

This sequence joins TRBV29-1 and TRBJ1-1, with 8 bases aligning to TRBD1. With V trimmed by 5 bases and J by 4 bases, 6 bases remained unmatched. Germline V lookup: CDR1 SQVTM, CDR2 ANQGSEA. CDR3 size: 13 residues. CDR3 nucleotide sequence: TGCAGCGTTTCGGACAGGGAGGGCACTGAAGCTTTCTTT. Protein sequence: CSVSDREGTEAFF.

CDR3 DNA sequence: TGTGCCAGCAGCTTATCGGAGTTGGAGAGCAATCAGCCCCAGCATTTT. It yields the protein CASSLSELESNQPQHF. The chain employs TRBV7-9 and TRBJ1-5; D is undetermined. This CDR3 is 16 amino acids long. V gave up 2 bases and J gave up 1 base, with 12 bases separating them. Germline assignment: CDR1 SEHNR and CDR2 FQNEAQ (reference sequence).

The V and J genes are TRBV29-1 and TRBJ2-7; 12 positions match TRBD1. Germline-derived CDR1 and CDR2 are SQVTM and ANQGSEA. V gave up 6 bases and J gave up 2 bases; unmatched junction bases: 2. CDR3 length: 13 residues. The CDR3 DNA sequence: TGCAGCGTGGGGACAGGGGGCACCTACGAGCAGTACTTC. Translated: CSVGTGGTYEQYF.

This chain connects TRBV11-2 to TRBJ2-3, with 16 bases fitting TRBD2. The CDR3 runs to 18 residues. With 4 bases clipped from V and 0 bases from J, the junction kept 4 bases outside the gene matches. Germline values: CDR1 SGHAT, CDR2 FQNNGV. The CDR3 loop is CASSSRGLAGGSTDTQYF. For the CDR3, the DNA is TGTGCCAGCAGCTCCCGGGGACTAGCGGGGGGGAGCACAGATACGCAGTATTTT.